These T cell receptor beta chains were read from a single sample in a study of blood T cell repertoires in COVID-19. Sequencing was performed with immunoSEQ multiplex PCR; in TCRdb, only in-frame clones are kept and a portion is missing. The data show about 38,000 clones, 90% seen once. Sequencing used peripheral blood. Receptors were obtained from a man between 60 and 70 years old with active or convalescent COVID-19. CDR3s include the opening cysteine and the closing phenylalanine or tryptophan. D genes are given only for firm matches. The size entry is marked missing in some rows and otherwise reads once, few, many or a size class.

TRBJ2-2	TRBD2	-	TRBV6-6	CASRRLAGGPARLAGELFF	TGTGCCAGCAGACGACTAGCGGGAGGGCCGGCCAGGTTGGCCGGGGAGCTGTTTTTT
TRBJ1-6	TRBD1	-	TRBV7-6	CASSARQGSNSPLHF	TGTGCCAGCAGCGCCCGACAGGGGAGCAATTCACCCCTCCACTTT
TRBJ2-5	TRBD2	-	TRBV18	CASSPRLAGGPGETQYF	TGTGCCAGCTCACCAAGACTAGCGGGAGGGCCCGGAGAGACCCAGTACTTC
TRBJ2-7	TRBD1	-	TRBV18	CASSSGQPLYEQYF	TGTGCCAGCTCATCGGGACAGCCATTATACGAGCAGTACTTC
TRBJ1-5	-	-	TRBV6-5	CASSPGGHQPQHF	TGTGCCAGCAGCCCCGGGGGGCATCAGCCCCAGCATTTT
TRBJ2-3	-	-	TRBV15	CATSRRFGTQYF	TGTGCCACCAGCAGACGGTTCGGTACGCAGTATTTT
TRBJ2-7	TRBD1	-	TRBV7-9	CASSFGSTGVSYEQYF	TGTGCCAGCAGCTTCGGTTCCACAGGGGTCTCCTACGAGCAGTACTTC
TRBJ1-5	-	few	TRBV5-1	CASSLQGDSNQPQHF	TGCGCCAGCAGCTTACAGGGAGATAGCAATCAGCCCCAGCATTTT
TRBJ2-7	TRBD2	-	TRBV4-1	CASSQVSSGRELGEQYF	TGCGCCAGCAGCCAAGTTTCCAGCGGGAGGGAGTTGGGTGAGCAGTACTTC
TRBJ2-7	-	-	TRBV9	CASSVERLSISYEQYF	TGTGCCAGCAGCGTAGAAAGACTATCGATCTCCTACGAGCAGTACTTC
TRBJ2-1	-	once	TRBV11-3	CASSKRRSYNEQFF	TGTGCCAGCAGCAAGCGGCGATCCTACAATGAGCAGTTCTTC
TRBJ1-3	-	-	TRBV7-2	CASSTIGTIANTIYF	TGTGCCAGCAGCACCATCGGGACAATTGCCAACACCATATATTTT
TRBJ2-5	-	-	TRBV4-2	CASSQEIKETQYF	TGTGCCAGCAGCCAAGAAATTAAAGAGACCCAGTACTTC
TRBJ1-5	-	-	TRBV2	CASSENINQPQHF	TGTGCCAGCAGTGAAAACATAAATCAGCCCCAGCATTTT
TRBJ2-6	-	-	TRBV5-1	CASSPPRAGANVLTF	TGCGCCAGCAGCCCCCCCAGGGCTGGGGCCAACGTCCTGACTTTC
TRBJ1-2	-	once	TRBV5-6	CASSADLYGYTF	TGTGCCAGCAGCGCCGACTTGTATGGCTACACCTTC
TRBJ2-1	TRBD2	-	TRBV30	CAHAARSGRAYNEQFF	TGTGCCCATGCGGCTCGTAGCGGGAGGGCCTACAATGAGCAGTTCTTC
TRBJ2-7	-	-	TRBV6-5	CASSHPRGGSPEQYF	TGTGCCAGCAGTCACCCCCGAGGGGGTTCCCCCGAGCAGTACTTC
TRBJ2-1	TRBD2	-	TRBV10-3	CAIRGLAALSNEQFF	TGTGCCATCCGGGGACTAGCAGCCCTCTCGAATGAGCAGTTCTTC
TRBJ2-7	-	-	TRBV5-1	CASSFTGIPYEQYF	TGCGCCAGCAGTTTTACAGGGATACCCTACGAGCAGTACTTC
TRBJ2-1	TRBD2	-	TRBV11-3	CASSLALAGVNEQFF	TGTGCCAGCAGCTTAGCGTTAGCGGGAGTGAATGAGCAGTTCTTC
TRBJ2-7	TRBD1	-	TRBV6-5	CASRGTGGVHEQYF	TGTGCCAGCAGGGGGACAGGGGGCGTTCACGAGCAGTACTTC
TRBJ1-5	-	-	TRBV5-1	CASSLVGGGQPQHF	TGCGCCAGCAGCTTGGTCGGGGGAGGTCAGCCCCAGCATTTT
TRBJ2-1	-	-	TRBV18	CASSLLESPYNEQFF	TGTGCCAGCTCACTCCTAGAGTCGCCCTACAATGAGCAGTTCTTC
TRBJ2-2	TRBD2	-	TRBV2	CATQEIAGNTGELFF	TGTGCCACCCAAGAGATAGCGGGGAACACCGGGGAGCTGTTTTTT
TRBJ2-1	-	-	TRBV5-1	CASSLTGLNEQFF	TGCGCCAGCAGCTTAACAGGGTTAAATGAGCAGTTCTTC
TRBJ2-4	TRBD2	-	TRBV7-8	CASSSAGGRAKNIQYF	TGTGCCAGCAGCTCAGCTGGCGGGAGAGCCAAAAACATTCAGTACTTC